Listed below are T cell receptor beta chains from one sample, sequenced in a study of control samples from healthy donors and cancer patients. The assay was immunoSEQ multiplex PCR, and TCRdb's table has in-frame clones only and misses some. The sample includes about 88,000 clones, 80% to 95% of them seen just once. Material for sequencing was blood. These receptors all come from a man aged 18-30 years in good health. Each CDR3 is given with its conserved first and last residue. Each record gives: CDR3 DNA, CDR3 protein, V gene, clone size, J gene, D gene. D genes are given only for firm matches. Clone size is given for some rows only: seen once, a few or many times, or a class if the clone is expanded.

TGTGCCAGCACCCTAACCCGAGGCACTGAAGCTTTCTTT CASTLTRGTEAFF TRBV27 NA TRBJ1-1 NA
TGTGCCAGCAGTTACTCTGGGCAGAACAATTCACCCCTCCACTTT CASSYSGQNNSPLHF TRBV6-5 once TRBJ1-6 NA
TGTGCCAGCAGGGATGGACTAGCGAGTGAGCAGTTCTTC CASRDGLASEQFF TRBV27 NA TRBJ2-1 TRBD2
TGTGCCAGCAGCTTAGCAACAGCCATGAACACTGAAGCTTTCTTT CASSLATAMNTEAFF TRBV7-2 NA TRBJ1-1 NA
TGCGCCAGCTTCGAGGCCCACAGTGGGGTGGGCAATGAGCAGTTCTTC CASFEAHSGVGNEQFF TRBV5-1 NA TRBJ2-1 NA
TGTGCCAGCAGAATAGACAGGACGGTCACCGGGGAGCTGTTTTTT CASRIDRTVTGELFF TRBV11-2 NA TRBJ2-2 NA
TGTGCCAGCAGCGTAGTCCACTTAGGCACTGAAGCTTTCTTT CASSVVHLGTEAFF TRBV9 NA TRBJ1-1 NA
TGTGCCAGTAGTGACCCGACATACCAGTACTTC CASSDPTYQYF TRBV19 NA TRBJ2-5 NA
TGTGCCAGCAGCCACGCAGGGGGGGATGGCTACACCTTC CASSHAGGDGYTF TRBV3-1/TRBV3-2 NA TRBJ1-2 TRBD1
TGTGCCACCTCGACAGGGAACTATGGCTACACCTTC CATSTGNYGYTF TRBV18 NA TRBJ1-2 TRBD1
TGTGCCAGCAGCTTAGTGTTTCGGACAGACTACAATGAGCAGTTCTTC CASSLVFRTDYNEQFF TRBV11-3 NA TRBJ2-1 NA
TGTGCCAGCAGCCAAGGACAGGGAAACGACGAGCAGTACTTC CASSQGQGNDEQYF TRBV4-2 NA TRBJ2-7 TRBD1
TGTGCCAGCAGAGCTAGCGGGAGAGAGACCCAGTACTTC CASRASGRETQYF TRBV11-2 NA TRBJ2-5 TRBD2
TGTGCCAGCAGGCCTCAGTCGGGGTCACCCCTCCACTTT CASRPQSGSPLHF TRBV27 NA TRBJ1-6 NA
TGTGCCAGCAGCGTAGCCGCGACTAGCGGGCCAACCTACGAGCAGTACTTC CASSVAATSGPTYEQYF TRBV9 NA TRBJ2-7 TRBD2
TGTGCCAGTAGTATAGGGACAGGGGGAACTGAAGCTTTCTTT CASSIGTGGTEAFF TRBV19 NA TRBJ1-1 TRBD1
TGTGCCAGCTCACCACGGAACCCCGAGGGGGAAAAACTGTTTTTT CASSPRNPEGEKLFF TRBV18 NA TRBJ1-4 NA
TGTGCCAGCTCCACAGGGGTTGGGTATGGCTACACCTTC CASSTGVGYGYTF TRBV25-1 NA TRBJ1-2 TRBD1
TGTGCCAGCATTGTGTTCTCTGGGACTGAAGCTTTCTTT CASIVFSGTEAFF TRBV28 NA TRBJ1-1 NA
TGTGCCAGCAGCCAAGGCACCCTCGCCAAAAACATTCAGTACTTC CASSQGTLAKNIQYF TRBV4-2 NA TRBJ2-4 NA
TGTGCCAGCAGCTTAGCAGGGGATGGCAATCAGCCCCAGCATTTT CASSLAGDGNQPQHF TRBV11-1 NA TRBJ1-5 NA
TGTGCCAGCAGTCGAGGGACAGCCACTGAAGCTTTCTTT CASSRGTATEAFF TRBV3-1/TRBV3-2 once TRBJ1-1 TRBD1
TGCGCCAGCAGCTCCTTAGCGGGAACCTACGAGCAGTACTTC CASSSLAGTYEQYF TRBV5-1 NA TRBJ2-7 TRBD2
TGTGCCAGCAGACAGGGGGCGGGAGGCTACACCTTC CASRQGAGGYTF TRBV27 NA TRBJ1-2 TRBD1
TGTGTCAGTAGTATAAACGGGAACACTGAAGCTTTCTTT CVSSINGNTEAFF TRBV19 once TRBJ1-1 NA
TGTGCCAGCAGCCTACAAGTTGCAGGGGAGGACTATGGCTACACCTTC CASSLQVAGEDYGYTF TRBV7-9 NA TRBJ1-2 NA
TGTGCCAGCACCGACTGGGAGGCAGAAGGAGCTTTCTTT CASTDWEAEGAFF TRBV2 NA TRBJ1-1 NA
TGCGCCAGCAGCCAAAAGGGCCATTATGGTGATAGTGGTCCGGGAAGAAACTATGGCTACACCTTC CASSQKGHYGDSGPGRNYGYTF TRBV4-1 NA TRBJ1-2 NA
TGTGCCAGCAGCTCAGCACCACAGGGGACGAACACTGAAGCTTTCTTT CASSSAPQGTNTEAFF TRBV7-9 NA TRBJ1-1 TRBD1